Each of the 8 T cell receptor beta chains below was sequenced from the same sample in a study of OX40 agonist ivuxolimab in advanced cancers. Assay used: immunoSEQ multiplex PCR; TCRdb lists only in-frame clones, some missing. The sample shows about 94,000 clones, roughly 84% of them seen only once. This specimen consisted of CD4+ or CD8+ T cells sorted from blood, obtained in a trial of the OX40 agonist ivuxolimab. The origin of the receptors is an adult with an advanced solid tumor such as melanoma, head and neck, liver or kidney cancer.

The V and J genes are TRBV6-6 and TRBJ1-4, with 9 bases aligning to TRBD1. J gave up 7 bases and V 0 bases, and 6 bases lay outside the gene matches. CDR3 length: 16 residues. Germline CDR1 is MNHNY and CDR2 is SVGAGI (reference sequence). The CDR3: CASSYSSTGGGEKLFF. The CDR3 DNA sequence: TGTGCCAGCAGTTACTCGTCTACAGGGGGCGGTGAAAAACTGTTTTTT.

The DNA for the CDR3 is TGCGCCAGCAGCCACCCTGGGGACAGGCCTGAAGCTTTCTTT. Translated, it gives CASSHPGDRPEAFF. The chain couples TRBV4-1 to TRBJ1-1, with 8 positions matching TRBD1. The CDR3 is 14 residues long. Germline trimming cut 3 bases from V and 6 bases from J; bases unmatched to any gene: 6. Germline V gene data show CDR1 as MGHRA and CDR2 as YSYEKL.

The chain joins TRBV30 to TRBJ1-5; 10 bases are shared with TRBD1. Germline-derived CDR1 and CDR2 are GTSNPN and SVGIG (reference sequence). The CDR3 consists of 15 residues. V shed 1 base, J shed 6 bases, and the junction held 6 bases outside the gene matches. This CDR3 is CAWSADRGIGQPQHF. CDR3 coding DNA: TGTGCCTGGAGTGCGGACAGGGGGATTGGTCAGCCCCAGCATTTT. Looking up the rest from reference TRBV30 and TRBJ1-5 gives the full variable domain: SQTIHQWPATLVQPVGSPLSLECTVEGTSNPNLYWYRQAAGRGLQLLFYSVGIGQISSEVPQNLSASRPQDRQFILSSKKLLLSDSGFYLCAWSADRGIGQPQHFGDGTRLSIL.

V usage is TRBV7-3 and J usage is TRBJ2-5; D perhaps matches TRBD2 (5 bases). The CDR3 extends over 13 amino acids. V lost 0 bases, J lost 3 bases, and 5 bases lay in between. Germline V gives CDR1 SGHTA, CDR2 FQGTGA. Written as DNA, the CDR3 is TGTGCCAGCAGCTTAACGCGGGAAGAGACCCAGTACTTC. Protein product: CASSLTREETQYF.

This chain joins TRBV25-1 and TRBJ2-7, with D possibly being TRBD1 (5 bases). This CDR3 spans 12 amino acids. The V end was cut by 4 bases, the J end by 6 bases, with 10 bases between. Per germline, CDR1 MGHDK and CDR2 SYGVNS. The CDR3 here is CASSGTGLEQYF. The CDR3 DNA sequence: TGTGCCAGCAGTGGTACAGGTCTCGAGCAGTACTTC.

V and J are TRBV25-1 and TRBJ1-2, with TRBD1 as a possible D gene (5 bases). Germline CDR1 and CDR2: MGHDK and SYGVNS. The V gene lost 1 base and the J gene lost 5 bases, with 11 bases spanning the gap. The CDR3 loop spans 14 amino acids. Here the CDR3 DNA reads TGTGCCAGCAGTGAATCCCGGCAGGGTTATGGCTACACCTTC. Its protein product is CASSESRQGYGYTF.

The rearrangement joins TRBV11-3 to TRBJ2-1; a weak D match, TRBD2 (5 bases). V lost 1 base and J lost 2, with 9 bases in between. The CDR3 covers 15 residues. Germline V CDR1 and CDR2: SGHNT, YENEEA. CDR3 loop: CASSLGGIPYNEQFF. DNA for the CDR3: TGTGCCAGCAGCTTAGGAGGGATCCCCTACAATGAGCAGTTCTTC.

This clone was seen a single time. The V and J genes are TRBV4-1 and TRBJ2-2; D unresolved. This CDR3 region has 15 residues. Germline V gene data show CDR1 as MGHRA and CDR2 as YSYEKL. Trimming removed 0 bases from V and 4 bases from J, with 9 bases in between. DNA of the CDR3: TGCGCCAGCAGCCAAGATAGGCTCCCCACCGGGGAGCTGTTTTTT. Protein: CASSQDRLPTGELFF.